This T cell receptor (beta chain) was recorded in a study of cytomegalovirus exposure and HLA in healthy donors. Broader study findings: In a later analysis, common viral pathogens appeared linked to several of the most significant clusters. Data from an earlier analysis indicated that most TCR beta V segments were productive either about 90% or about 30% of the time. Later analysis reportedly placed an Asian-associated ancestry cluster below the roughly 640-donor mean in N-insertions.

A word on this clone: Antigen specificity is unknown.

The PCR made use of 60 Vbeta and 13 Jbeta primers. Assay: immunoSEQ multiplex PCR; the TCRdb copy retains only in-frame clones and omits some. The sample lists about 170,000 clones; 84% were seen once. The sequencing input was PBMCs. The origin of this receptor is a girl between 10 and 17 years old in good health and CMV-seropositive.

The CDR3 DNA reads TGTGCCAGTCGTACAGGGGCTTCCAATTATCAGCCCCAGCATTTT. This gives the protein CASRTGASNYQPQHF. This sequence joins TRBV19 and TRBJ1-5; TRBD1 aligns across 7 bases. This CDR3 spans 15 amino acids. J gave up 5 bases and V 8 bases, and 12 bases lay outside the gene matches. Germline V gene lookup returns CDR1 LNHDA and CDR2 SQIVND (reference sequence).